This TCR beta chain is drawn from a study of PD-1 blockade in classical Hodgkin lymphoma. Points from the study as a whole: Relapsed/refractory patients reportedly had the lowest baseline TCR diversity, below newly diagnosed patients, who were below healthy donors. Repertoire differences lack defined causes, possibly disease activity or prior therapy. Significantly greater TCR diversity emerged by C4D1 in CD4+ cells but not CD8+ cells. Lower baseline TCR diversity marked trial partial responders and progressors.

Noted time point: cycle 4 day 1 (C4D1), after 6 weeks of nivolumab. Each patient experienced a relapse that followed autologous stem cell transplantation, and brentuximab vedotin exposure varied. In regard to this clone: Its matching antigen is unknown.

With V trimmed by 4 bases and J by 0 bases, 8 bases remained unmatched. CDR3 length: 16 residues. In germline, CDR1 is SGHNT, CDR2 YYREEE (reference sequence). Here immunoSEQ multiplex PCR was the method, and the copy in TCRdb shows in-frame clones only, minus some. This sample yields about 21,000 clones, of which about 80% are seen a single time; about a fifth belongs to the top ten. The V call is TRBV5-4, the J call TRBJ2-7; TRBD1 aligns across 9 bases. This TCR was sampled from a human donor with classical Hodgkin lymphoma. The sequences come from peripheral blood mononuclear cells (PBMCs), collected before the fourth cycle of nivolumab. The CDR3 coding sequence is TGTGCCAGCAGCCCAGAAACACAGGGGGCCTCCTACGAGCAGTACTTC. Its translation is CASSPETQGASYEQYF.